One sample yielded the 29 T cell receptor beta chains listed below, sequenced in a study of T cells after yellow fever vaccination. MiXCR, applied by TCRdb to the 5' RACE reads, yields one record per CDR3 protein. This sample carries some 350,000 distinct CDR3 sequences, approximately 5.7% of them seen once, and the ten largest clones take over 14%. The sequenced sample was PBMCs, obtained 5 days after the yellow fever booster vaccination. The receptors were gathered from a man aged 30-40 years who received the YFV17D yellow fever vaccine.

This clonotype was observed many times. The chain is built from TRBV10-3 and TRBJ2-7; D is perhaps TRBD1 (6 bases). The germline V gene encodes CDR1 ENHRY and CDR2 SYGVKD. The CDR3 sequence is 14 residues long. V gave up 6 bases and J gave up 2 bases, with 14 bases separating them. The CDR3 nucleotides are TGTGCCATCAGACTCCGGGACACAGCCTACGAGCAGTACTTC. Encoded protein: CAIRLRDTAYEQYF.

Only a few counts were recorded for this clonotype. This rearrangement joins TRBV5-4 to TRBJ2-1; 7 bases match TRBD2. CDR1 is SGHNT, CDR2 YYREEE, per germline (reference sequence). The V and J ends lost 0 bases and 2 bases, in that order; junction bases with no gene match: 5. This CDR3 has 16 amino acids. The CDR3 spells CASSLALAEAYNEQFF. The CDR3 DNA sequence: TGTGCCAGCAGCTTGGCTCTAGCGGAAGCCTACAATGAGCAGTTCTTC.

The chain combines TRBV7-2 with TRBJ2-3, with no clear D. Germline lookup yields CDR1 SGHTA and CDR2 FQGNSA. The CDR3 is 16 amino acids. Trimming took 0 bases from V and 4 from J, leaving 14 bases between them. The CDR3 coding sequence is TGTGCCAGCAGCTTAGCACAAACCCTAGTCGCAGATACGCAGTATTTT. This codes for CASSLAQTLVADTQYF.

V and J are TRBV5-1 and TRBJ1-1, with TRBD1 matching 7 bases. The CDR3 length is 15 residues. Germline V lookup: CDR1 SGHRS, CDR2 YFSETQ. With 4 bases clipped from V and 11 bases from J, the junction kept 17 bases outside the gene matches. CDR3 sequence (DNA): TGCGCCAGCAGCACCGAGACAGGGCGTCGGGTGTTGGCTTTCTTT. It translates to CASSTETGRRVLAFF. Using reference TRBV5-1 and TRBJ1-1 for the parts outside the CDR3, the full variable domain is KAGVTQTPRYLIKTRGQQVTLSCSPISGHRSVSWYQQTPGQGLQFLFEYFSETQRNKGNFPGRFSGRQFSNSRSEMNVSTLELGDSALYLCASSTETGRRVLAFFGQGTRLTVV.

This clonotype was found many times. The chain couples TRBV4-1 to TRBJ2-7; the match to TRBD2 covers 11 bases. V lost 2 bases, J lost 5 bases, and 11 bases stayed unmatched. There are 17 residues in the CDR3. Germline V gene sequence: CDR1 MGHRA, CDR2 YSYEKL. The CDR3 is CASSQPNRFSGRDEQYF. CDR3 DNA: TGCGCCAGCAGCCAACCGAACCGTTTTAGCGGGAGGGACGAGCAGTACTTC.

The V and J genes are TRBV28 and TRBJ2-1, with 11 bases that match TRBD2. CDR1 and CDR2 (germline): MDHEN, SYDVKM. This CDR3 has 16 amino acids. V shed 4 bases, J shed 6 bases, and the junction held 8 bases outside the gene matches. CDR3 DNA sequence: TGTGCCAGCAGTTCGCTAGCGGGAGGAGAGAGCAATGAGCAGTTCTTC. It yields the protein CASSSLAGGESNEQFF.

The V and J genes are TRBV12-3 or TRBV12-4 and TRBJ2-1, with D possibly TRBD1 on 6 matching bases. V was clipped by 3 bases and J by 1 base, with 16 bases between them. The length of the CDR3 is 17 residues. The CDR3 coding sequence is TGTGCCAGCAGTTTCCAGGGGTCCTCCTTTTCCTACAATGAGCAGTTCTTC. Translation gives CASSFQGSSFSYNEQFF.

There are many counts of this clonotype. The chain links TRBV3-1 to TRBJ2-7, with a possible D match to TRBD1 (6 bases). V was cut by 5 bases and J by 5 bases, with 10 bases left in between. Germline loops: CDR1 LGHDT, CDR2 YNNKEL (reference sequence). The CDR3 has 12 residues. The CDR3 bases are TGTGCCAGCAGCATACAGGGTGACGAGCAGTACTTC. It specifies CASSIQGDEQYF.

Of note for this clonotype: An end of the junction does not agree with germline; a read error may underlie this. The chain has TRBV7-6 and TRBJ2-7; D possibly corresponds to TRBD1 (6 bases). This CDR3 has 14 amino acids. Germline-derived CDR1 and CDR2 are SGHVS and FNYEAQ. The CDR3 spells CAISSAGDPYEQYF. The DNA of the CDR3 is TGTGCCATCAGCTCGGCAGGGGATCCCTACGAGCAGTACTTC.

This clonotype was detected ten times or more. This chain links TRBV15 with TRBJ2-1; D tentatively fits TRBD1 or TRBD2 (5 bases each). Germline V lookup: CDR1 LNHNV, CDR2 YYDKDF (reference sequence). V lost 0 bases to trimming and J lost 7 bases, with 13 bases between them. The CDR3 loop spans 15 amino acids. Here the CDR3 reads CATSRDPGPRNEQFF. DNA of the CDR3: TGTGCCACCAGCAGAGACCCGGGACCCAGAAATGAGCAGTTCTTC.

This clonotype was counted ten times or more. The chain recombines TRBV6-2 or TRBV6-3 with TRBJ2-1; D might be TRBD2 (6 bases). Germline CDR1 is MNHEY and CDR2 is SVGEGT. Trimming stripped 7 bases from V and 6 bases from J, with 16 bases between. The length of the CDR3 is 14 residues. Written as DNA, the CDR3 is TGTGCCAGCACCCACATGGACGGGAGCAATGAGCAGTTCTTC. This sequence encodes CASTHMDGSNEQFF.

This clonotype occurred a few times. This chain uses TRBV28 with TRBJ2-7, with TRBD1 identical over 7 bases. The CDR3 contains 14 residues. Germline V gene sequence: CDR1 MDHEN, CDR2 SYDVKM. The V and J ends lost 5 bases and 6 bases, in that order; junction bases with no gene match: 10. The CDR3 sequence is CASSTTGLLGEQYF. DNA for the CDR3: TGTGCCAGCAGTACGACAGGGTTACTGGGCGAGCAGTACTTC.

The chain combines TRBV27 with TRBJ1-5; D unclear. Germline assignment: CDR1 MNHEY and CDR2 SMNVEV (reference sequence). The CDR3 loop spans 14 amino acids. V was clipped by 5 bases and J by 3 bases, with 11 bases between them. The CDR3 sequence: CASSVSGYNQPQHF. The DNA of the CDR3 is TGTGCCAGCAGTGTCTCTGGGTACAATCAGCCCCAGCATTTT.

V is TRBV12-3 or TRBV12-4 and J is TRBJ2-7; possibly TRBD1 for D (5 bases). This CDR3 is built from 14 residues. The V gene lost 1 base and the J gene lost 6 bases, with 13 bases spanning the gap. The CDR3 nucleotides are TGTGCCAGCAGTTTAGGTGGGCAGGGCGGCGAGCAGTACTTC. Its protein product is CASSLGGQGGEQYF.

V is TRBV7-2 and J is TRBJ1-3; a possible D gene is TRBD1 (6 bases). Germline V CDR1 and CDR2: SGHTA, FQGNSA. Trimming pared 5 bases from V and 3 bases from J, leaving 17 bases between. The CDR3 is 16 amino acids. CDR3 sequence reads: CASSLNRAASGNTIYF. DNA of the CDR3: TGTGCCAGCAGCCTAAACAGGGCGGCAAGTGGAAACACCATATATTTT.

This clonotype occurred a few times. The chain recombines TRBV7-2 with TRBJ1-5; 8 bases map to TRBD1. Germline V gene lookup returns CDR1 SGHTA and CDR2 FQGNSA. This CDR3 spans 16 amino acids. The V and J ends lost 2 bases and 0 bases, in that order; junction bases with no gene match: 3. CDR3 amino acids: CASSLFTGGSNQPQHF. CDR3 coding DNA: TGTGCCAGCAGCTTATTTACAGGGGGTAGCAATCAGCCCCAGCATTTT.

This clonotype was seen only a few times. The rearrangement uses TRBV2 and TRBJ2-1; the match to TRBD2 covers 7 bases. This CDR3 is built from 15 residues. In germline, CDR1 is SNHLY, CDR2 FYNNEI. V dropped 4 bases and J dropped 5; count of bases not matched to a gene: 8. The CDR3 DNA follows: TGTGCCAGCAGTGTTGCCCCAGGACTAGACAATGAGCAGTTCTTC. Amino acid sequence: CASSVAPGLDNEQFF.

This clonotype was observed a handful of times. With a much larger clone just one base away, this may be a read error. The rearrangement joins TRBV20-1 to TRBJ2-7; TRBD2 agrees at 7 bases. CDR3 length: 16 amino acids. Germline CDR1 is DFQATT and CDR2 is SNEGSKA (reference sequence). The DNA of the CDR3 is TGCTGTGCTAGAGATCCGGCAGGACTAGTGTCATACGAGCAGTACTTC. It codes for CCARDPAGLVSYEQYF.

The CDR3 protein is CAISVRLAGASEQFF. For the CDR3, the DNA is TGTGCCATCAGTGTGAGACTAGCGGGAGCGAGTGAGCAGTTCTTC. The rearrangement links TRBV10-3 to TRBJ2-1; 12 nucleotides agree with TRBD2. The CDR3 spans 15 residues. V dropped 4 bases and J dropped 9; count of bases not matched to a gene: 7. Germline V gene data show CDR1 as ENHRY and CDR2 as SYGVKD.

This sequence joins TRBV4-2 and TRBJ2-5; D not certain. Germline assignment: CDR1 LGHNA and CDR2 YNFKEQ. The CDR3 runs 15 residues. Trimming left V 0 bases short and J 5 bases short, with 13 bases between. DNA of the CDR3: TGTGCCAGCAGCCAAGAACCGCTGGGGTGGGAGACCCAGTACTTC. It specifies CASSQEPLGWETQYF.

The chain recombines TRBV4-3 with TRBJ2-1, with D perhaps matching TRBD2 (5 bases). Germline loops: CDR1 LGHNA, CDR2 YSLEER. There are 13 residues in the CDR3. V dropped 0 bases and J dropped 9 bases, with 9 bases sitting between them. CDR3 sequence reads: CASSQDTRAEQFF. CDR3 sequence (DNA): TGCGCCAGCAGCCAAGATACTAGGGCTGAGCAGTTCTTC.

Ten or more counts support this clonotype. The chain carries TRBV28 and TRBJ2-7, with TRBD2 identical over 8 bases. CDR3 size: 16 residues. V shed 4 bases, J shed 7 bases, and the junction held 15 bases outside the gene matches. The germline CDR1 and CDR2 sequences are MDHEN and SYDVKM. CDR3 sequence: CASSSPQAAGAYEQYF. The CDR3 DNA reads TGTGCCAGCAGTTCCCCCCAGGCAGCGGGAGCTTATGAGCAGTACTTC.

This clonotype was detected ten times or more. The CDR3 loop is CASSTGTGVVAKNIQYF. For the CDR3, the DNA is TGTGCCAGCAGCACCGGGACAGGGGTGGTAGCCAAAAACATTCAGTACTTC. The chain has TRBV5-8 and TRBJ2-4; 10 bases agree with TRBD1. V was pared by 4 bases and J by 0 bases, with 7 bases of the junction left unmatched. The CDR3 has 17 residues. Germline V gene lookup returns CDR1 SGHTS and CDR2 YDEGEE.

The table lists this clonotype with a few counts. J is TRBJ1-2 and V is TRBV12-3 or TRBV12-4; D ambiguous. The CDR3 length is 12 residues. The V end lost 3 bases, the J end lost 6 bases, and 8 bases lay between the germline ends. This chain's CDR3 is CASSFRVNGYTF. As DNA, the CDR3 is TGTGCCAGCAGTTTTCGGGTGAATGGCTACACCTTC.

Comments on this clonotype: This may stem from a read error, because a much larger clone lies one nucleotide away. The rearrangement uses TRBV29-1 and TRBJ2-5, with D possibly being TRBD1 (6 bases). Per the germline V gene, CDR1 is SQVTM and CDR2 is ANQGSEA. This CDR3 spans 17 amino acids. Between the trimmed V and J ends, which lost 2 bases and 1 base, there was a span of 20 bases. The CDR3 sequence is CSVECLSRTDFQETQYF. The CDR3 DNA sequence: TGCAGCGTTGAATGCCTCTCCAGGACAGACTTCCAAGAGACCCAGTACTTC. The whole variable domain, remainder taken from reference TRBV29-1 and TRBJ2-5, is SAVISQKPSRDICQRGTSLTIQCQVDSQVTMMFWYRQQPGQSLTLIATANQGSEATYESGFVIDKFPISRPNLTFSTLTVSNMSPEDSSIYLCSVECLSRTDFQETQYFGPGTRLLVL.

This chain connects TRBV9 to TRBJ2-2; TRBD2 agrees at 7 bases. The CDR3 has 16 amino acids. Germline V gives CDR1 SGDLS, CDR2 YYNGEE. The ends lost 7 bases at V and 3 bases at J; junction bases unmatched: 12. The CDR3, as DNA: TGTGCCAGCCTCCGAGGGGAGGGCACGGACACCGGGGAGCTGTTTTTT. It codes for CASLRGEGTDTGELFF.

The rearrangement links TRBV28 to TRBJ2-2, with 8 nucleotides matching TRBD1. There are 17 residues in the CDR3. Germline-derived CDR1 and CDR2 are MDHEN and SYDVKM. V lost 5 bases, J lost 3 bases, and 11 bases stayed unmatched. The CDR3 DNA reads TGTGCCAGCAGTCCCCCCAGCAGGGGGCTCGACACCGGGGAGCTGTTTTTT. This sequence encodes CASSPPSRGLDTGELFF.

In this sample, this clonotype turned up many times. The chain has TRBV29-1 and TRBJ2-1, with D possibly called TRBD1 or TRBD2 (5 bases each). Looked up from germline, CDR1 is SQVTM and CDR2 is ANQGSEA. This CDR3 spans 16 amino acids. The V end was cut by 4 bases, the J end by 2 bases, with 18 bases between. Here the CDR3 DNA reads TGCAGCGTTGGGGGACGGGCGGGCCTCACCTACAATGAGCAGTTCTTC. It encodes CSVGGRAGLTYNEQFF.

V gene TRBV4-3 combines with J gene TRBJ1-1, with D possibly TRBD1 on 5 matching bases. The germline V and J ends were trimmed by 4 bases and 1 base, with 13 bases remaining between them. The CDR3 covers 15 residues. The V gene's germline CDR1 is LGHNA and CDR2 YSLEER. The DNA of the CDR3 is TGCGCCAGCAGCCCCCGGGGCTCACAGAACACTGAAGCTTTCTTT. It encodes CASSPRGSQNTEAFF.